One sample yielded the 27 T cell receptor beta chains listed below, sequenced in a study of blood T cell repertoires in COVID-19. The data were produced by immunoSEQ multiplex PCR, yet TCRdb's version contains in-frame clones alone and is incomplete. Counted here are some 74,000 clones, more than 75% occurring once; the ten biggest clones make up 6% to 7%. The material sequenced was peripheral blood. These receptor sequences come from a middle-aged man with active COVID-19.

This clone showed up just a few times. The chain carries TRBV19 and TRBJ1-2; no clear D. The CDR3 consists of 15 residues. Deletions cut 5 bases from V and 0 bases from J, with 13 bases between. The germline CDR1 and CDR2 sequences are LNHDA and SQIVND (reference sequence). CDR3 nucleotides: TGTGCCAGTAGTCTCCAATTCACTGCTAACTATGGCTACACCTTC. This sequence encodes CASSLQFTANYGYTF.

With respect to this clone: This same CDR3 is encoded by further DNA sequences in the sample. The gene calls are TRBV5-1 and TRBJ2-7; 7 bases agree with TRBD2. Germline V lookup: CDR1 SGHRS, CDR2 YFSETQ. The CDR3 length is 14 residues. The junction had 1 base not matched to a gene; V was cut back by 0 bases and J by 1 base. The CDR3 spells CASSLGGGSYEQYF. In DNA form, the CDR3 reads TGCGCCAGCAGCTTGGGCGGGGGTTCCTACGAGCAGTACTTC.

The chain recombines TRBV11-1 with TRBJ2-7, with 9 bases identical to TRBD2. The V and J ends lost 6 bases and 3 bases, in that order; junction bases with no gene match: 12. Germline loops: CDR1 SGHAT, CDR2 FQDESV (reference sequence). The CDR3 contains 16 residues. CDR3 sequence reads: CASSLLGTSSHYEQYF. CDR3 DNA: TGTGCCAGCAGTCTACTCGGGACTAGCAGCCACTACGAGCAGTACTTC.

This chain connects TRBV5-4 to TRBJ2-7, with TRBD1 matching 9 bases. Germline V gene data show CDR1 as SGHNT and CDR2 as YYREEE (reference sequence). V dropped 2 bases and J dropped 7; count of bases not matched to a gene: 7. There are 14 residues in the CDR3. CDR3 in DNA: TGTGCCAGCAGCTTTCGGACAGGGGCGAAGGAGCAGTACTTC. It is translated as CASSFRTGAKEQYF.

The genes are TRBV5-1 and TRBJ2-3; 9 bases line up with TRBD1. The CDR3 contains 16 residues. V shed 1 base and J 2 bases; nucleotides not matched to a gene: 5. In germline, CDR1 is SGHRS, CDR2 YFSETQ. CDR3 loop: CASSLWGQGNTDTQYF. In DNA, the CDR3 is TGCGCCAGCAGCTTGTGGGGACAGGGCAACACAGATACGCAGTATTTT.

The V call is TRBV5-5, the J call TRBJ1-5; no reliable D call. Germline V lookup: CDR1 SGHKS, CDR2 YYEKEE (reference sequence). Trimming left V 2 bases short and J 3 bases short, with 9 bases between. This CDR3 has 14 residues. The CDR3 region has the DNA TGTGCCAGCAGCTTAGACTATAACAATCAGCCCCAGCATTTT. Translated, it gives CASSLDYNNQPQHF.

The chain employs TRBV6-5 and TRBJ1-5; D is unclear. CDR3 length: 15 amino acids. Per the germline V gene, CDR1 is MNHEY and CDR2 is SVGAGI. The ends were cut back, 4 bases at V and 4 bases at J, with 14 bases in the middle. As DNA, the CDR3 is TGTGCCAGCAGTTTATCGGAACACAGTAATCAGCCCCAGCATTTT. Translation gives CASSLSEHSNQPQHF.

The V call is TRBV4-3, the J call TRBJ1-4, with D perhaps TRBD1 (5 bases). Germline V gene lookup returns CDR1 LGHNA and CDR2 YSLEER. The CDR3 totals 18 residues. Trimming took 0 bases from V and 4 from J, leaving 18 bases between them. CDR3 residues: CASSQDQPPGGGNEKLFF. DNA of the CDR3: TGCGCCAGCAGCCAAGATCAACCCCCGGGGGGAGGTAATGAAAAACTGTTTTTT.

V gene TRBV5-6 combines with J gene TRBJ1-5; 7 bases are a match to TRBD1. The germline gives CDR1 SGHDT, CDR2 YYEEEE. The trim removed 0 bases at V and 2 bases at J, leaving 8 bases unmatched. The CDR3 has 17 amino acids. DNA for the CDR3: TGTGCCAGCAGCTTGGAGGAGGGGGCCCGGGGCAATCAGCCCCAGCATTTT. Residues: CASSLEEGARGNQPQHF.

V and J are TRBV12-3 or TRBV12-4 and TRBJ2-3, with D tentatively TRBD2 (6 bases). Trimming removed 8 bases from V and 3 bases from J, with 9 bases in between. The CDR3 covers 12 residues. This CDR3 is CASLEGTDTQYF. CDR3 coding DNA: TGTGCCAGCTTGGAGGGGACAGATACGCAGTATTTT.

J is TRBJ2-7 and V is TRBV25-1, with 7 nucleotides matching TRBD1. Germline V CDR1 and CDR2: MGHDK, SYGVNS. Losses at the gene ends were 7 bases for V and 3 bases for J; bases not matched to a gene: 3. This CDR3 has 12 amino acids. CDR3 DNA sequence: TGTGCCAGCATGGGACAGAACTACGAGCAGTACTTC. This encodes CASMGQNYEQYF.

The rearrangement uses TRBV19 and TRBJ2-2; 11 nucleotides agree with TRBD1. The CDR3 totals 17 residues. V lost 5 bases, J lost 3 bases, and 8 bases stayed unmatched. Germline CDR1 reads LNHDA; CDR2 reads SQIVND (reference sequence). The CDR3 DNA reads TGTGCCAGTAGTCCCATCCCGGGACAGGGGGACACCGGGGAGCTGTTTTTT. It encodes CASSPIPGQGDTGELFF.

This clone was detected once. The genes are TRBV12-5 and TRBJ1-1; no definite D call. The CDR3 runs to 14 residues. V was shortened by 2 bases and J by 1 base, with 8 bases between the two germline ends. Per the germline V gene, CDR1 is LGHNT and CDR2 is FRNRAP. The CDR3 nucleotides read TGTGCTAGTGGTTTGACGGCAGGGAACACTGAAGCTTTCTTT. It specifies CASGLTAGNTEAFF.

This clone was observed a few times. J is TRBJ2-7 and V is TRBV10-3, with a tentative D call TRBD1 (6 bases). The germline V and J ends were trimmed by 2 bases and 2 bases, with 13 bases remaining between them. The CDR3 loop spans 15 amino acids. The germline CDR1 and CDR2 sequences are ENHRY and SYGVKD. The CDR3 coding sequence is TGTGCCATCAGTGAGGGGGACATCGAAACCTACGAGCAGTACTTC. Its protein is CAISEGDIETYEQYF.

The J gene is TRBJ1-2, the V gene TRBV30; 7 nucleotides align to TRBD1. Germline V gene data show CDR1 as GTSNPN and CDR2 as SVGIG (reference sequence). CDR3 length equals 14 residues. Trimming at V came to 0 bases and at J to 4 bases, leaving 5 bases not matched to a gene. CDR3 residues: CAWSVRGQIYGYTF. CDR3 in DNA: TGTGCCTGGAGTGTACGGGGACAGATCTATGGCTACACCTTC.

The chain carries TRBV28 and TRBJ2-1; tentative D call: TRBD2 (5 bases). CDR3 length equals 16 residues. In germline, CDR1 is MDHEN, CDR2 SYDVKM. V was clipped by 5 bases and J by 6 bases, with 20 bases between them. For the CDR3, the DNA is TGTGCCAGCAGTCCCCGTGGGGTGATAGGGAGCAATGAGCAGTTCTTC. Translation gives CASSPRGVIGSNEQFF.

The chain couples TRBV13 to TRBJ2-7; 7 positions match TRBD1. V lost 1 base to trimming and J lost 1 base; unmatched junction nucleotides: 16. Per germline, CDR1 PRHDT and CDR2 FYEKMQ (reference sequence). The CDR3 length is 19 residues. CDR3 bases: TGTGCCAGCAGCTTAGAACGCTCCGGGGCGGTACAGGGGTCCTACGAGCAGTACTTC. It codes for CASSLERSGAVQGSYEQYF.

V and J are TRBV24-1 and TRBJ2-7, with a weak D call TRBD1 (5 bases). Deletions cut 4 bases from V and 5 bases from J, with 11 bases between. The CDR3 extends over 13 amino acids. The germline V gene has CDR1 KGHDR and CDR2 SFDVKD. The CDR3: CATSDLPGHEQYF. The CDR3 coding sequence is TGTGCCACCAGTGACCTCCCAGGGCACGAGCAGTACTTC.

The rearrangement uses TRBV28 and TRBJ1-5; 11 bases line up with TRBD1. The CDR3 covers 14 residues. Germline loops: CDR1 MDHEN, CDR2 SYDVKM. With 8 bases clipped from V and 2 bases from J, the junction kept 2 bases outside the gene matches. The CDR3 reads CASGTGGGNQPQHF. The CDR3 region has the DNA TGTGCCAGCGGGACAGGGGGGGGCAATCAGCCCCAGCATTTT. Supplemented by reference TRBV28 and TRBJ1-5, the full variable domain reads DVKVTQSSRYLVKRTGEKVFLECVQDMDHENMFWYRQDPGLGLRLIYFSYDVKMKEKGDIPEGYSVSREKKERFSLILESASTNQTSMYLCASGTGGGNQPQHFGDGTRLSIL.

CDR3 DNA sequence: TGTGCCAGCAGTGAAGTCGGCTATGGCTACACCTTC. This sequence encodes CASSEVGYGYTF. The chain has TRBV6-1 and TRBJ1-2; D remains unclear. V was cut by 1 base and J by 4 bases, with 4 bases left in between. CDR1 is MNHNS, CDR2 SASEGT, per germline. This CDR3 is 12 amino acids long.

The chain uses TRBV24-1 and TRBJ2-2; 9 bases map to TRBD2. Germline assignment: CDR1 KGHDR and CDR2 SFDVKD. CDR3 size: 14 residues. Trimming at V came to 12 bases and at J to 9 bases, leaving 13 bases not matched to a gene. The CDR3 sequence: CASASGTSPRELFF. The CDR3 DNA is TGTGCCTCGGCGTCCGGGACTAGCCCCCGGGAGCTGTTTTTT.

The CDR3 nucleotides read TGCGCCTCCGCCGGGGGGGGCGTGAACACTGAAGCTTTCTTT. It translates to CASAGGGVNTEAFF. The genes are TRBV5-1 and TRBJ1-1; TRBD1 is a possible D gene (6 bases). Germline CDR1 SGHRS, CDR2 YFSETQ. Trimming took 10 bases from V and 0 from J, leaving 16 bases between them. This CDR3 is built from 14 residues. The full variable domain, rest sourced from reference TRBV5-1 and TRBJ1-1, is KAGVTQTPRYLIKTRGQQVTLSCSPISGHRSVSWYQQTPGQGLQFLFEYFSETQRNKGNFPGRFSGRQFSNSRSEMNVSTLELGDSALYLCASAGGGVNTEAFFGQGTRLTVV.

The chain employs TRBV28 and TRBJ1-5; TRBD1 matches at 7 bases. The V segment lost 3 bases and the J segment 3 bases; nucleotides outside the gene matches: 5. The CDR3 has 15 amino acids. From germline, CDR1 is MDHEN and CDR2 SYDVKM. CDR3 nucleotide sequence: TGTGCCAGCAGTTTTCAGGGGACAGACAATCAGCCCCAGCATTTT. Its translation is CASSFQGTDNQPQHF.

The chain links TRBV28 to TRBJ2-7; possible D gene TRBD1, 5 bases. V was pared by 8 bases and J by 0 bases, with 14 bases between. The CDR3 consists of 14 residues. The germline V gene has CDR1 MDHEN and CDR2 SYDVKM. In DNA, the CDR3 is TGTGCCAGCCTATTTTCAGGGCCCTCCTACGAGCAGTACTTC. Translation gives CASLFSGPSYEQYF. The full variable domain, in which reference TRBV28 and TRBJ2-7 provide the parts outside the CDR3, is DVKVTQSSRYLVKRTGEKVFLECVQDMDHENMFWYRQDPGLGLRLIYFSYDVKMKEKGDIPEGYSVSREKKERFSLILESASTNQTSMYLCASLFSGPSYEQYFGPGTRLTVT.

This clone was recorded only once. The genes are TRBV28 and TRBJ2-5; tentative D call: TRBD1 (5 bases). V lost 1 base and J lost 6, with 6 bases in between. The CDR3 has 12 amino acids. From germline, CDR1 is MDHEN and CDR2 SYDVKM. CDR3 loop: CASSLYRKTQYF. As DNA, the CDR3 is TGTGCCAGCAGTTTATACAGGAAGACCCAGTACTTC.

This chain joins TRBV19 and TRBJ1-1; D not resolved. V gave up 3 bases and J gave up 9 bases, with 11 bases separating them. Germline-derived CDR1 and CDR2 are LNHDA and SQIVND (reference sequence). The length of the CDR3 is 12 residues. Here the CDR3 DNA reads TGTGCCAGTAGTATGGTACCCAGAAAAGCTTTCTTT. This gives the protein CASSMVPRKAFF. The whole variable domain, remainder taken from reference TRBV19 and TRBJ1-1, is DGGITQSPKYLFRKEGQNVTLSCEQNLNHDAMYWYRQDPGQGLRLIYYSQIVNDFQKGDIAEGYSVSREKKESFPLTVTSAQKNPTAFYLCASSMVPRKAFFGQGTRLTVV.

The chain joins TRBV19 to TRBJ1-5, with D tentatively TRBD1 (5 bases). Trimming left V 7 bases short and J 5 bases short, with 15 bases between. Per germline, CDR1 LNHDA and CDR2 SQIVND (reference sequence). This CDR3 has 14 amino acids. In DNA form, the CDR3 reads TGTGCCAGTACCACGAGGGACTCCCATCAGCCCCAGCATTTT. It encodes CASTTRDSHQPQHF. Together with reference TRBV19 and TRBJ1-5, the CDR3 gives the full variable domain: DGGITQSPKYLFRKEGQNVTLSCEQNLNHDAMYWYRQDPGQGLRLIYYSQIVNDFQKGDIAEGYSVSREKKESFPLTVTSAQKNPTAFYLCASTTRDSHQPQHFGDGTRLSIL.